The clone carrying this TCR beta chain was counted a few times. As yet, its antigen is unknown. Patients had blood sampled at baseline and again on cycle 4 day 1 and cycle 7 day 1. This record comes from a study of OX40 agonist ivuxolimab in advanced cancers. Study conclusions and caveats: On average, CD8+ T cells had more expanded clones than CD4+. Antigen specificity was not determined for the expanded peripheral T cells.

CDR3 size: 15 residues. Trimming cost V 7 bases and J 1 base; bases outside gene matches: 7. Germline V gives CDR1 LNHDA, CDR2 SQIVND (reference sequence). Clones were sequenced by immunoSEQ multiplex PCR, and TCRdb holds only the in-frame ones, with some missing. The table shows around 72,000 clones, with 65% to 85% occurring only once. The chain joins TRBV19 to TRBJ1-5, with 7 positions matching TRBD1. The starting material was CD4+ or CD8+ T cells sorted from blood, obtained in a trial of the OX40 agonist ivuxolimab. The clonotype comes from an adult with an advanced solid tumor such as melanoma, head and neck, liver or kidney cancer. The CDR3 sequence is CASIPTGYSNQPQHF. The CDR3 coding sequence is TGTGCCAGTATCCCGACAGGGTACAGCAATCAGCCCCAGCATTTT. The full variable domain, in which reference TRBV19 and TRBJ1-5 provide the parts outside the CDR3, is DGGITQSPKYLFRKEGQNVTLSCEQNLNHDAMYWYRQDPGQGLRLIYYSQIVNDFQKGDIAEGYSVSREKKESFPLTVTSAQKNPTAFYLCASIPTGYSNQPQHFGDGTRLSIL.